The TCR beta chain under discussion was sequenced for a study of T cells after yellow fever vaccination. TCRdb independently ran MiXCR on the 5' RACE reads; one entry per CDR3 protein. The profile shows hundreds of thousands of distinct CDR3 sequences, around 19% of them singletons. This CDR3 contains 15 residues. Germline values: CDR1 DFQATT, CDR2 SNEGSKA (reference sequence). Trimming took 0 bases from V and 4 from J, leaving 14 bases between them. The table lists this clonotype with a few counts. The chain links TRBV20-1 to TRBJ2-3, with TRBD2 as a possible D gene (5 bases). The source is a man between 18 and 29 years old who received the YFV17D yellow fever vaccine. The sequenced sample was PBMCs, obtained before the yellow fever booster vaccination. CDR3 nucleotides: TGCAGTGCTAGAGATCTACGACGGGGAGCAGATACGCAGTATTTT. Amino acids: CSARDLRRGADTQYF.